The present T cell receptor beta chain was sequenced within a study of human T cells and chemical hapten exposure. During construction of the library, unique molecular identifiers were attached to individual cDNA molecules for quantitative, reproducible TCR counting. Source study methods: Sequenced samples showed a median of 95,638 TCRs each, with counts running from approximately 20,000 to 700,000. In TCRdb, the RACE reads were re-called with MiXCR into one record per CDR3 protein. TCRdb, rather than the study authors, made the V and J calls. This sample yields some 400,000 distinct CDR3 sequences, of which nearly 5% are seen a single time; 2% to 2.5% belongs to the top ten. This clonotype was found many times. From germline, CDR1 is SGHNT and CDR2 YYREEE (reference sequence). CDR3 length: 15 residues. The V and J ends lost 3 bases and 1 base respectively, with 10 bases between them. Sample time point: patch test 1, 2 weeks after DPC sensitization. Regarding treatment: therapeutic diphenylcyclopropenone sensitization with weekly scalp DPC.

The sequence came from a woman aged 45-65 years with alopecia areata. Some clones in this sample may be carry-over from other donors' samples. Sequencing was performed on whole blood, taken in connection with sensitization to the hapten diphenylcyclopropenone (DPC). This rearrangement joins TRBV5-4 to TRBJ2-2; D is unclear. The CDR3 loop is CASSSLTRNTGELFF. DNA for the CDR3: TGTGCCAGCAGCTCCCTTACTCGGAACACCGGGGAGCTGTTTTTT.